The 13 T cell receptor beta chains in this list originate from one sample, sequenced in a study of blood T cell repertoires in COVID-19. Profiled with immunoSEQ multiplex PCR; TCRdb holds only in-frame clones, not every one. The data show just under 150,000 clones, with roughly 89% seen just once and about 9.4% held by the top ten. The sample comprised peripheral blood. These receptors were obtained from a woman aged 50 to 60 with active or convalescent COVID-19.

The chain is built from TRBV3-1 (or the pseudogene TRBV3-2) and TRBJ1-1; TRBD1 might be the D (5 bases). Deletions cut 1 base from V and 4 bases from J, with 13 bases between. Germline loops: CDR1 LGHDT, CDR2 YNNKEL (reference sequence). The CDR3 length is 15 residues. CDR3 in amino acids: CASSQGQGGITEAFF. CDR3 nucleotides: TGTGCCAGCAGCCAAGGCCAGGGCGGCATCACTGAAGCTTTCTTT.

CDR3: CASSLAASGVTDTQYF. The CDR3, as DNA: TGTGCCAGCAGCTTGGCGGCTAGCGGGGTCACAGATACGCAGTATTTT. This sequence joins TRBV5-4 and TRBJ2-3; 9 nucleotides agree with TRBD2. The ends lost 0 bases at V and 2 bases at J; junction bases unmatched: 4. This CDR3 is 16 amino acids long. Germline V gene sequence: CDR1 SGHNT, CDR2 YYREEE (reference sequence).

The J gene is TRBJ1-1, the V gene TRBV5-1, with D tentatively TRBD1 (5 bases). The CDR3 contains 15 residues. Trimming took off 4 bases at V and 1 base at J, with 14 bases between the two ends. Per the germline V gene, CDR1 is SGHRS and CDR2 is YFSETQ. CDR3 protein: CASSMAGSGNTEAFF. The DNA of the CDR3 is TGCGCCAGCAGCATGGCAGGGTCAGGGAACACTGAAGCTTTCTTT.

The CDR3 loop reads CASSIDRVSGNTIYF. CDR3 DNA sequence: TGTGCCAGCAGTATTGACAGGGTCTCTGGAAACACCATATATTTT. The chain combines TRBV6-5 with TRBJ1-3; TRBD1 matches 7 bases. The CDR3 is 15 amino acids. From germline, CDR1 is MNHEY and CDR2 SVGAGI. Trimming removed 5 bases from V and 0 bases from J; junction bases left unmatched: 4.

This rearrangement joins TRBV2 to TRBJ2-2; TRBD2 matches at 7 bases. This CDR3 region has 15 residues. Germline CDR1 and CDR2: SNHLY and FYNNEI. Trimming at V came to 4 bases and at J to 1 base, leaving 3 bases not matched to a gene. The CDR3 nucleotides read TGTGCCAGCAGTGCCGGACTAGGGAACACCGGGGAGCTGTTTTTT. It encodes CASSAGLGNTGELFF.

This rearrangement joins TRBV18 to TRBJ1-1; possible D gene TRBD1, 5 bases. The V end lost 6 bases, the J end lost 8 bases, and 16 bases lay between the germline ends. The CDR3 extends over 13 amino acids. Germline lookup yields CDR1 KGHSH and CDR2 LQKENI. CDR3 sequence reads: CASSTTRDLEAFF. CDR3 sequence (DNA): TGTGCCAGCTCTACTACCAGGGACTTAGAAGCTTTCTTT.

This clone has a single count. The rearrangement uses TRBV27 and TRBJ2-7; perhaps TRBD1 as D (6 bases). The CDR3 sequence is 15 residues long. Per germline, CDR1 MNHEY and CDR2 SMNVEV (reference sequence). V lost 3 bases and J 4 bases, leaving 16 bases between the germline ends. The CDR3 DNA sequence: TGTGCCAGCAGTTTGTCGACAGGTGGGGTGTACGAGCAGTACTTC. Translated: CASSLSTGGVYEQYF.

This clone has just one count. This sequence joins TRBV6-2 or TRBV6-3 and TRBJ2-3; D not certain. In germline, CDR1 is MNHEY, CDR2 SVGEGT. V lost 6 bases to trimming and J lost 5 bases, with 9 bases between them. The CDR3 is 12 residues long. CDR3 protein: CASSLAVDTQYF. CDR3 sequence (DNA): TGTGCCAGCAGCCTCGCGGTAGATACGCAGTATTTT.

This clone was picked up one time. V and J are TRBV6-5 and TRBJ2-3; 7 bases are a match to TRBD2. This CDR3 has 15 amino acids. Germline CDR1 reads MNHEY; CDR2 reads SVGAGI. V dropped 2 bases and J dropped 5; count of bases not matched to a gene: 7. In DNA form, the CDR3 reads TGTGCCAGCAGTTACGGCGGGAGCCGGGTAGATACGCAGTATTTT. Amino acid sequence: CASSYGGSRVDTQYF.

This clone was seen more than once but under ten times. The chain uses TRBV7-2 and TRBJ2-1; 7 bases map to TRBD1. CDR3 length: 15 residues. Germline V gene data show CDR1 as SGHTA and CDR2 as FQGNSA. V was clipped by 5 bases and J by 5 bases; unmatched bases: 9. The CDR3 here is CASSQQGRRNNEQFF. The CDR3 nucleotides read TGTGCCAGCAGCCAACAGGGGCGTCGGAACAATGAGCAGTTCTTC.

The gene calls are TRBV7-2 and TRBJ2-3; a possible D gene is TRBD2 (5 bases). Trimming took off 3 bases at V and 0 bases at J, with 10 bases between the two ends. CDR3 length: 15 residues. Germline V CDR1 and CDR2: SGHTA, FQGNSA. CDR3: CASSFWGASTDTQYF. The CDR3 DNA reads TGTGCCAGCAGCTTCTGGGGAGCTAGCACAGATACGCAGTATTTT.

The chain carries TRBV2 and TRBJ1-4; D may be TRBD1 (6 bases). Germline assignment: CDR1 SNHLY and CDR2 FYNNEI. The length of the CDR3 is 15 residues. The V gene lost 6 bases and the J gene lost 0 bases, with 11 bases spanning the gap. CDR3 DNA: TGTGCCAGCAGGTTAAAGGGGGCAACTAATGAAAAACTGTTTTTT. Residues: CASRLKGATNEKLFF.

The chain carries TRBV5-1 and TRBJ2-3, with TRBD1 as a possible D gene (6 bases). CDR1 SGHRS and CDR2 YFSETQ come from the germline V gene. V gave up 2 bases and J gave up 4 bases, with 11 bases separating them. CDR3 size: 14 residues. CDR3 bases: TGCGCCAGCAGCTTACAGGGTGGCGCAGATACGCAGTATTTT. Its translation: CASSLQGGADTQYF.